These 9 T cell receptor beta chains originate from one sample sequenced in a study of blood T cell repertoires in COVID-19. TCRdb keeps only in-frame clones here, not all; method: immunoSEQ multiplex PCR. The data contain 330,000 or so clones, 87% of them seen just once; the ten biggest clones take up roughly a tenth. Input material: peripheral blood. These receptors originate from a man aged 30 to 39 with COVID-19, enrolled during active disease.

Points on this clone: Other nucleotide sequences in the sample specify the same CDR3. The chain recombines TRBV9 with TRBJ2-7, with D possibly TRBD2 on 5 matching bases. Germline assignment: CDR1 SGDLS and CDR2 YYNGEE. The CDR3 is made up of 13 amino acids. With 4 bases removed from V and 1 base from J, the gap between germline ends came to 9 bases. The chain's CDR3 is CASSPRGSYEQYF. The DNA of the CDR3 is TGTGCCAGCAGCCCCCGCGGGTCCTACGAGCAGTACTTC.

The chain couples TRBV6-2 or TRBV6-3 to TRBJ2-1, with TRBD1 matching 7 bases. Germline-derived CDR1 and CDR2 are MNHEY and SVGEGT. The CDR3 covers 13 residues. V gave up 6 bases and J gave up 10 bases; unmatched junction bases: 9. CDR3 region: CASSITRDREQFF. CDR3 in DNA: TGTGCCAGCAGCATAACCCGGGACAGAGAGCAGTTCTTC.

V gene TRBV6-5 combines with J gene TRBJ1-3; D possibly corresponds to TRBD1 (6 bases). Germline V lookup: CDR1 MNHEY, CDR2 SVGAGI. The CDR3 spans 15 residues. Trimming removed 2 bases from V and 0 bases from J, with 8 bases in between. The CDR3 nucleotides are TGTGCCAGCAGTTACGGCAGGGGCTCTGGAAACACCATATATTTT. Amino acid sequence: CASSYGRGSGNTIYF.

CDR3 nucleotide sequence: TGTGCCAGCTCACCACCGAACCCTACCCTTTACGAGCAGTACTTC. Translation gives CASSPPNPTLYEQYF. V gene TRBV18 combines with J gene TRBJ2-7; D gene unclear. V lost 0 bases and J 4 bases, leaving 13 bases between the germline ends. The CDR3 covers 15 residues. CDR1 and CDR2 (germline): KGHSH, LQKENI.

The V gene is TRBV7-3, the J gene TRBJ1-2; D perhaps matches TRBD1 (5 bases). The CDR3 extends over 16 amino acids. CDR1 SGHTA and CDR2 FQGTGA come from the germline V gene. The germline V and J ends were trimmed by 5 bases and 11 bases, with 27 bases remaining between them. The CDR3 loop is CASSELWGSGEWGYTF. The CDR3 DNA is TGTGCCAGCAGCGAACTCTGGGGCAGCGGGGAGTGGGGATACACCTTC.

The J gene is TRBJ2-6, the V gene TRBV28; no reliable D call. The CDR3 consists of 14 residues. CDR1 MDHEN and CDR2 SYDVKM come from the germline V gene. V lost 2 bases to trimming and J lost 0 bases, with 2 bases between them. The CDR3 reads CASSLHSGANVLTF. DNA for the CDR3: TGTGCCAGCAGTTTACACTCTGGGGCCAACGTCCTGACTTTC.

This clone was counted between two and nine times. J is TRBJ1-2 and V is TRBV13; D is unresolved. Germline values: CDR1 PRHDT, CDR2 FYEKMQ (reference sequence). V lost 4 bases and J 0 bases, leaving 21 bases between the germline ends. This CDR3 region has 18 residues. The CDR3 loop is CASSYRASVGGANYGYTF. DNA of the CDR3: TGTGCCAGCAGCTACCGCGCCTCGGTAGGCGGCGCTAACTATGGCTACACCTTC.

The chain couples TRBV7-9 to TRBJ1-2; possible D gene TRBD1, 5 bases. The V gene lost 1 base and the J gene lost 8 bases, with 14 bases spanning the gap. The CDR3 runs to 14 residues. The germline V gene has CDR1 SEHNR and CDR2 FQNEAQ (reference sequence). CDR3 amino acids: CASSLEGQGGGYTF. DNA for the CDR3: TGTGCCAGCAGCTTAGAAGGGCAGGGCGGCGGCTACACCTTC. Complete variable domain (other parts from reference TRBV7-9 and TRBJ1-2): DTGVSQNPRHKITKRGQNVTFRCDPISEHNRLYWYRQTLGQGPEFLTYFQNEAQLEKSRLLSDRFSAERPKGSFSTLEIQRTEQGDSAMYLCASSLEGQGGGYTFGSGTRLTVV.

The rearrangement joins TRBV7-2 to TRBJ2-2; D gene unclear. V shed 5 bases and J shed 4 bases, with 14 bases lying between them. The CDR3 sequence is 15 residues long. Germline V gene lookup returns CDR1 SGHTA and CDR2 FQGNSA. The CDR3 protein is CASSQTGRFTGELFF. The CDR3 nucleotides read TGTGCCAGCAGCCAAACGGGTCGCTTCACCGGGGAGCTGTTTTTT.